This T cell receptor (beta chain) was recorded in a study of regulatory T cells in long-lasting Graves disease. Time point denoted: newly diagnosed GD, antithyroid drugs for less than 3 months. From RNA extracted from PBMCs, the TCR library was made. This clonotype was counted at least ten times. Its antigen is unknown. Construction of the TCR beta libraries employed iRepertoire HTBI primers in conjunction with Arm-PCR of CDR3 regions. TCRdb reanalysed the multiplex PCR reads using MiXCR and keeps one entry per CDR3 protein. The profile shows hundreds of thousands of distinct CDR3 sequences, approximately 15% of them singletons. This CDR3 spans 15 amino acids. CDR1 LGHDT and CDR2 YNNKEL come from the germline V gene (reference sequence). Trimming left V 4 bases short and J 2 bases short, with 15 bases between. Whole-study findings and limits: Exclusively peripheral blood, rather than thyroid tissue, was studied.

The data also belong to a second study, concerning T cells in Graves' hyperthyroidism and ophthalmopathy. That work contributes: Most thyroid clonotypes expanded above 0.001 were also detected in blood.

This clonotype was sampled from a man aged 35-49 years with Graves disease. The rearrangement joins TRBV3-1 to TRBJ2-7, with D unclear. The specimen comprised peripheral blood mononuclear cells (PBMCs), sampled at new diagnosis, from a patient treated with antithyroid drugs. As DNA, the CDR3 is TGTGCCAGCAGCCTAACTTACAAGCCCACCTACGAGCAGTACTTC. Protein: CASSLTYKPTYEQYF.